This T cell receptor (beta chain) comes out of a study of beta chain features in type 1 diabetes (dated by TCRdb to the late 2010s). Study-wide context: Mean age, gender distribution, total cell number and subset yield were not different between patients and healthy donors. Regulatory and stem cell-like memory subsets were obtained from only 8 patients and about 8 healthy donors, while naive and central memory subsets were obtained from all 30 or so donors. A total of about 100,000,000 sorted cells were examined across all samples, and RNA yield correlated strongly with the number of cells per subset. The study compared the TCRB repertoires of sorted circulating CD4+ T cell subsets in recently diagnosed type 1 diabetes patients with those in matched healthy donors.

The entire amount of isolated RNA was reverse transcribed using the High Capacity cDNA Reverse Transcription Kit, so the sequenced TCRB transcripts were expressed ones. Deep immunoSEQ sequencing was performed on naive, central memory and regulatory T cell samples, with an average of roughly 3.5 million total reads per sample. After sorted cells were lysed in RLT buffer, RNA was extracted with DNase-treated RNeasy Micro or Mini kits, with the choice depending on cell number. Each cell subset was processed separately to prevent cross-contamination, with patient and healthy donor samples processed together. TCRB sequences were amplified from cDNA with the immunoSEQ multiplex PCR, producing 87-bp fragments spanning the CDR3 region. Sequencing of the amplicons was performed on the Illumina HiSeq platform. In the authors' own workflow: Synthetic template baselines were used to correct PCR bias computationally, reads within Hamming distance 2 were collapsed together, and singletons that could not be merged were discarded. Reads were aligned against IMGT to assign V, D and J genes, CDR3 length and insertions or deletions at six rearrangement sites. Within each subset, clonotype counts were normalized to the number of sorted cells before true diversity and Gini coefficients were calculated with the tcR R package. The overlap coefficient, calculated on TCRB nucleotide sequences, was used to measure repertoire sharing. TCRdb re-hosts the immuneACCESS table, in-frame sequences only. Its copies lack some clones; in the studies checked, an unresolved V gene accounts for under half of them, and the cause for the rest is not known. V and J calls and clone size are given by that table; D and trimming were obtained from the DNA. Counted in this sample were 110,000 to 150,000 clones; around 8.7% of them appeared once. Approximately 0.68% of the sample belongs to the ten largest clones.

This clone was counted only a few times. The specificity of this receptor is unknown. Base qualities were left out, and no much larger clone turns up one base away. Overall study outcomes, separate from this receptor: Naive, central memory and regulatory TCRB repertoires appeared more similar among patients than among healthy donors. Shorter templates might have been favored by PCR, but patient and control samples were amplified and corrected together, so both groups would have been affected equally by any skew. At VDJ recombination sites, patients with type 1 diabetes made fewer insertions and deleted more nucleotides, a pattern implying thymic rearrangement abnormalities. A moderate but significant shortening of TCRB CDR3 length was observed in type 1 diabetes patients in all four CD4+ subsets. HLA sub-analyses involved small numbers of individuals, so any influence of HLA type on TCRB rearrangement remained unresolved. Sequencing cDNA rather than genomic DNA could over-represent highly expressing activated cells, although activation and CD3 levels did not differ between groups.

A single peripheral blood draw of approximately 0.11 L on average was collected from each donor into heparinised tubes. Naive, central memory, regulatory and stem cell-like memory CD4+ T cells were sorted on a BD FACSAria II using a panel including CD45RO, CCR7, CD25, CD127, CD95 and CD27. Every sorted population had a purity above 95%. Right away, PBMCs were isolated by Lymphoprep density gradient centrifugation and were stained directly, with no culture step. Samples were stained and sorted in pairs, with one healthy donor and one patient per experiment, so that batch effects were minimized. The source is a man in his late teens or twenties in good health. The sequencing input was central memory CD4+ T cells from blood.

The CDR3: CASSLNTGYTDTQYF. The nucleotides read TGCGCCAGCAGCTTAAATACGGGATACACAGATACGCAGTATTTT. The chain uses TRBV5-1 and TRBJ2-3; possibly the D gene is TRBD2, per 5 matching bases. The CDR3 has 15 amino acids, counting the end cysteine and phenylalanine. CDR3 DNA is the only sequence kept; it has 45 bases, read in frame from the first base. The CDR1 and CDR2 encoded by the germline V gene are SGHRS and YFSETQ. Trimming costs V 2 bases and J 2 bases, and their ends lie 12 bases apart.